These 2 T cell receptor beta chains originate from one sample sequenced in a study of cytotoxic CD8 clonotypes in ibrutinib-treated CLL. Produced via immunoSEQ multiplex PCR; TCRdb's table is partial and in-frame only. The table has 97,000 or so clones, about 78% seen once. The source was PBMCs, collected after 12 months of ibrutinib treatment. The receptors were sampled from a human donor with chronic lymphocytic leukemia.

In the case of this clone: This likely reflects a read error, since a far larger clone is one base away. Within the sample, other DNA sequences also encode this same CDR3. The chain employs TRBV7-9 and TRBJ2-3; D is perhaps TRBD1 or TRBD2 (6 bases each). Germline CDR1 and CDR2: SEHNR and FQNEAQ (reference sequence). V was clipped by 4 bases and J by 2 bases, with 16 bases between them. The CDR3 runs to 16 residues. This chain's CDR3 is CASSSPSGAYTDTQYF. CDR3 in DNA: TGTGCCAGCAGCTCCCCGTCGGGGGCCTACACAGATACGCAGTATTTT.

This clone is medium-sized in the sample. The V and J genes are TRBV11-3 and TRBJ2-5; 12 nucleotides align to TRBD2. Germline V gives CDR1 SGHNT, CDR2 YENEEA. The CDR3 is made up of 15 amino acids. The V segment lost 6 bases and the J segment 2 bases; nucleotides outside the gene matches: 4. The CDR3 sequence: CASSPTSGGQETQYF. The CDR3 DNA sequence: TGTGCCAGCAGTCCGACTAGCGGGGGTCAAGAGACCCAGTACTTC. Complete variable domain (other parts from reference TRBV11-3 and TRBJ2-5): EAGVVQSPRYKIIEKKQPVAFWCNPISGHNTLYWYLQNLGQGPELLIRYENEEAVDDSQLPKDRFSAERLKGVDSTLKIQPAELGDSAVYLCASSPTSGGQETQYFGPGTRLLVL.